This is a list of T cell receptor beta chains from one sample in a study of metastatic and nonmetastatic thyroid tumors. With MiXCR, TCRdb called clones anew from the PCR reads. Of tens of thousands of clones in the sample, less than 50% were seen once. The material sequenced was tumor tissue. These receptors were collected from a male donor with papillary thyroid cancer or a benign thyroid nodule (not recorded which). Some clones in this sample may be carry-over from other donors' samples. The CDR3 runs from the conserved cysteine through the conserved F or W. Each record gives: J gene, CDR3 length, clone size, D gene, V gene, CDR3 DNA, CDR3 protein. D genes are given only for firm matches. Not all rows give a size; the values are once, few, many and, for expanded clones, a class.

J: TRBJ1-2; length: 12; size: -; D: -; V: TRBV3-1; DNA: TGTGCCAGCCGGGACCTCGACAGGGGCTACACCTTC; CDR3: CASRDLDRGYTF
J: TRBJ1-3; length: 13; size: -; D: -; V: TRBV30; DNA: TGTGCCTGGAGGGGGGCCGGCGGAAACACCATATATTTT; CDR3: CAWRGAGGNTIYF
J: TRBJ2-3; length: 19; size: -; D: -; V: TRBV24-1; DNA: TGTGCCACCAGTGATCCTCGCGGGGCAGCCGATTTAGCCACAGATACGCAGTATTTT; CDR3: CATSDPRGAADLATDTQYF
J: TRBJ2-1; length: 13; size: few; D: TRBD1; V: TRBV6-2/TRBV6-3; DNA: TGTGCCAGCAGTTACGGGACAGGTATAGAGCAGTTCTTC; CDR3: CASSYGTGIEQFF
J: TRBJ2-7; length: 16; size: -; D: -; V: TRBV24-1; DNA: TGTGCCACCAGTGATAAGGACAGCGGAAGCTCCTACGAGCAGTACTTC; CDR3: CATSDKDSGSSYEQYF
J: TRBJ1-1; length: 14; size: -; D: -; V: TRBV11-2; DNA: TGTGCCAGCAGCTTCCTTCTGCGGCAAACTGAAGCTTTCTTT; CDR3: CASSFLLRQTEAFF
J: TRBJ2-3; length: 15; size: -; D: TRBD1; V: TRBV20-1; DNA: TGCAGTGCTAGTTCGAGGCAGGGGGCTTCCGATACGCAGTATTTT; CDR3: CSASSRQGASDTQYF
J: TRBJ2-1; length: 9; size: few; D: -; V: TRBV29-1; DNA: TGCAGCGTTGGAGGGGAGCAGTTCTTC; CDR3: CSVGGEQFF
J: TRBJ2-2; length: 15; size: few; D: -; V: TRBV20-1; DNA: TGCAGTGCTAGAGCTAATTGGCGGCCCACCGGGGAGCTGTTTTTT; CDR3: CSARANWRPTGELFF
J: TRBJ1-2; length: 13; size: -; D: TRBD1; V: TRBV5-1; DNA: TGCGCCAGCAGCGATAGACAGGGCTATGGCTACACCTTC; CDR3: CASSDRQGYGYTF
J: TRBJ2-7; length: 14; size: -; D: TRBD1; V: TRBV5-1; DNA: TGCGCCAGCAGCCCCGGGGACAGTGCTTACGAGCAGTACTTC; CDR3: CASSPGDSAYEQYF
J: TRBJ2-1; length: 16; size: -; D: -; V: TRBV11-2; DNA: TGTGCCAGCAGCCGGCGTCGGGATAGCGTCCCCAATGAGCAGTTCTTC; CDR3: CASSRRRDSVPNEQFF
J: TRBJ2-1; length: 15; size: few; D: TRBD2; V: TRBV19; DNA: TGTGCCAGTAGACTCACTAGCGGGAGTTACAATGAGCAGTTCTTC; CDR3: CASRLTSGSYNEQFF
J: TRBJ2-7; length: 13; size: -; D: -; V: TRBV28; DNA: TGTGCCAGCAGTTTCTTGGACTCCTACGAGCAGTACTTC; CDR3: CASSFLDSYEQYF
J: TRBJ2-5; length: 15; size: few; D: TRBD1; V: TRBV7-6; DNA: TGTGCCAGCAGCTTAGAACAGGGGGCGTTTGAGACCCAGTACTTC; CDR3: CASSLEQGAFETQYF
J: TRBJ1-1; length: 14; size: once; D: -; V: TRBV11-3; DNA: TGTGCCAGCAGCGCCGGACAGCAGAACACTGAAGCTTTCTTT; CDR3: CASSAGQQNTEAFF
J: TRBJ2-1; length: 15; size: -; D: TRBD2; V: TRBV12-3/TRBV12-4; DNA: TGTGCCAGCAGTCCCGGGACTAGCGGGGTCAATGAGCAGTTCTTC; CDR3: CASSPGTSGVNEQFF
J: TRBJ2-7; length: 15; size: few; D: -; V: TRBV27; DNA: TGTGCCAGCAGTTTAACGTCCAGGGGCTACTACGAGCAGTACTTC; CDR3: CASSLTSRGYYEQYF
J: TRBJ2-2; length: 15; size: -; D: -; V: TRBV27; DNA: TGTGCCAGCAGGGGACTCCAAGTCTCCACCGGGGAGCTGTTTTTT; CDR3: CASRGLQVSTGELFF
J: TRBJ2-7; length: 15; size: -; D: TRBD2; V: TRBV20-1; DNA: TGCAGTGCTAGGATGGCGGGAGGGCCTCTCTACGAGCAGTACTTC; CDR3: CSARMAGGPLYEQYF
J: TRBJ1-2; length: 16; size: -; D: -; V: TRBV20-1; DNA: TGCAGTGCTAGAGATTGGTCAGGGCCTGCTAACTATGGCTACACCTTC; CDR3: CSARDWSGPANYGYTF
J: TRBJ1-5; length: 12; size: -; D: -; V: TRBV20-1; DNA: TGCAGTGCTAGCCGTGGGAATCAGCCCCAGCATTTT; CDR3: CSASRGNQPQHF
J: TRBJ2-3; length: 13; size: -; D: TRBD1; V: TRBV5-5; DNA: TGTGCCAGCAGCCCGACAGGGACAGATACGCAGTATTTT; CDR3: CASSPTGTDTQYF
J: TRBJ1-1; length: 11; size: -; D: -; V: TRBV19; DNA: TGTGCCAGTAGTACAAGATATGAAGCTTTCTTT; CDR3: CASSTRYEAFF
J: TRBJ2-7; length: 12; size: -; D: -; V: TRBV3-1; DNA: TGTGCCAGCAGCCAAGGGAGCCTCGAGCAGTACTTC; CDR3: CASSQGSLEQYF
J: TRBJ1-2; length: 15; size: -; D: -; V: TRBV20-1; DNA: TGCAGTGCTAGAGGAGTAATCACAGGGTTGGAGGGCTACACCTTC; CDR3: CSARGVITGLEGYTF
J: TRBJ2-7; length: 12; size: -; D: -; V: TRBV30; DNA: TGTGCCTGGAGTTATGAAACCTACGAGCAGTACTTC; CDR3: CAWSYETYEQYF
J: TRBJ2-3; length: 15; size: -; D: -; V: TRBV11-3; DNA: TGTGCCAGCAGCTTAAGGAGGGCTGGCACAGATACGCAGTATTTT; CDR3: CASSLRRAGTDTQYF
J: TRBJ1-2; length: 15; size: few; D: TRBD1; V: TRBV6-6; DNA: TGTGCCAGCAGTTACCGAAGGACAGGGGGCTATGGCTACACCTTC; CDR3: CASSYRRTGGYGYTF
J: TRBJ2-1; length: 16; size: once; D: TRBD2; V: TRBV11-2; DNA: TGTGCCAGCAGCTCCTTGACTAGCCAACCCTACAATGAGCAGTCCTTC; CDR3: CASSSLTSQPYNEQSF
J: TRBJ2-7; length: 14; size: -; D: -; V: TRBV28; DNA: TGTGCCAGCAGACTAGGACAGATAAACTACGAGCAGTACTTC; CDR3: CASRLGQINYEQYF
J: TRBJ1-6; length: 21; size: -; D: -; V: TRBV4-1; DNA: TGCGCCAGCAGCCAGGGAACTACAGGTGGCCTTTTTCGGCTATATTATTCACCCCTCCACTTT; CDR3: CASSQGTTGGLFRLYYSPLHF
J: TRBJ2-2; length: 15; size: once; D: -; V: TRBV3-1; DNA: TGTGCCAGCAGCCAATCTGGGGGGTCCACCGGGGAGCTGTTTTTT; CDR3: CASSQSGGSTGELFF
J: TRBJ1-6; length: 13; size: few; D: -; V: TRBV12-3/TRBV12-4; DNA: TGTGCCAGCTGGGGGGGGGGTTATTCACCCCTCCACTTT; CDR3: CASWGGGYSPLHF
J: TRBJ1-5; length: 15; size: -; D: TRBD1; V: TRBV28; DNA: TGTGCCAGCAGGATCGACAGGGGTTACAATCAGCCCCAGCATTTT; CDR3: CASRIDRGYNQPQHF
J: TRBJ2-1; length: 12; size: -; D: -; V: TRBV20-1; DNA: TGCAGTGCTAGAGATCTTGGGCGGGAGCAGTTCTTC; CDR3: CSARDLGREQFF
J: TRBJ2-6; length: 15; size: -; D: -; V: TRBV24-1; DNA: TGTGCCACCAGTGGAAAAGGGCCCGGGGCCAACGTCCTGACTTTC; CDR3: CATSGKGPGANVLTF
J: TRBJ1-5; length: 16; size: -; D: -; V: TRBV12-3/TRBV12-4; DNA: TGTGCCAGCTGGGGGCAGGGCGATAATGGCAATCAGCCCCAGCATTTT; CDR3: CASWGQGDNGNQPQHF
J: TRBJ2-7; length: 15; size: few; D: TRBD1; V: TRBV11-2; DNA: TGTGCCAGCAGCTTGGACAGGGGCTACTCCTACGAGCAGTACTTC; CDR3: CASSLDRGYSYEQYF
J: TRBJ2-2; length: 14; size: few; D: -; V: TRBV20-1; DNA: TGCAGTGCTTATACTAGACGGGGGACCGGGGAGCTGTTTTTT; CDR3: CSAYTRRGTGELFF
J: TRBJ2-5; length: 15; size: once; D: TRBD2; V: TRBV11-1; DNA: TGTGCCAGCAGCCTCTTGGGAGGGCCGGGGGAGACCCAGTACTTC; CDR3: CASSLLGGPGETQYF
J: TRBJ2-2; length: 13; size: -; D: -; V: TRBV11-3; DNA: TGTGCCAGCAGCTTAGCAGGGGCCGGGGAGCTGTTTTTT; CDR3: CASSLAGAGELFF
J: TRBJ1-5; length: 13; size: -; D: -; V: TRBV11-2; DNA: TGTGCCAGCAGCTTAGCCAGCAATCAGCCCCAGCATTTT; CDR3: CASSLASNQPQHF
J: TRBJ2-7; length: 14; size: few; D: TRBD1; V: TRBV24-1; DNA: TGTGCCACATCGGACAGGGAATTCGCGGGCGAGCAGTACTTC; CDR3: CATSDREFAGEQYF
J: TRBJ2-2; length: 14; size: -; D: -; V: TRBV30; DNA: TGTGCCTGGACCTGGGACGGCCTAGGCGGGGAGCTGTTTTTT; CDR3: CAWTWDGLGGELFF
J: TRBJ1-2; length: 15; size: -; D: -; V: TRBV7-2; DNA: TGTGCCAGCAGCTTAGACCGCGGGGGCGCTGGAGGCTACACCTTC; CDR3: CASSLDRGGAGGYTF
J: TRBJ2-5; length: 13; size: -; D: -; V: TRBV30; DNA: TGTGCCTGGGGTCTAGGTCCGGAAGGGACCCAGTACTTC; CDR3: CAWGLGPEGTQYF
J: TRBJ2-7; length: 12; size: few; D: -; V: TRBV30; DNA: TGTGCCTGGAGCCCTTTAGGGGTATGGCAGTACTTC; CDR3: CAWSPLGVWQYF
J: TRBJ2-1; length: 15; size: -; D: TRBD2; V: TRBV7-8; DNA: TGTGCCAGCAGCTTTACGCGACTAGCGGGAGACGTGCAGTTCTTC; CDR3: CASSFTRLAGDVQFF
J: TRBJ2-7; length: 11; size: -; D: -; V: TRBV12-3/TRBV12-4; DNA: TGTGCCAGCAGCCCGGCCCACGAGCAGTACTTC; CDR3: CASSPAHEQYF
J: TRBJ2-7; length: 14; size: few; D: -; V: TRBV12-3/TRBV12-4; DNA: TGTGCCAGCAGTCTTTGGCGGGATAGTCGCGAGCAGTACTTC; CDR3: CASSLWRDSREQYF
J: TRBJ2-1; length: 15; size: once; D: TRBD2; V: TRBV5-1; DNA: TGCGCCAGCAGCGGGACTAGTCGCGCAGGCAATGAGCAGTTCTTC; CDR3: CASSGTSRAGNEQFF
J: TRBJ1-4; length: 15; size: few; D: -; V: TRBV28; DNA: TGTGCCAGCATAGCAGGGTCAGCCGTTAATGAAAAACTGTTTTTT; CDR3: CASIAGSAVNEKLFF
J: TRBJ2-7; length: 10; size: few; D: -; V: TRBV2; DNA: TGTGCCAGCAGTATAACCGAGCAGTACTTC; CDR3: CASSITEQYF
J: TRBJ1-3; length: 15; size: -; D: -; V: TRBV11-2; DNA: TGTGCCAGCAGCTTAGGAGGGTACTCTGGAAACACCATATATTTT; CDR3: CASSLGGYSGNTIYF